This T cell receptor beta chain was sequenced for a study of blood T cell repertoires in COVID-19. Study overall: Samples representing acute and convalescent COVID-19 were sourced from the United States, Italy and Spain. The cDNA or gDNA used as material had been derived from T cells, B-cell-depleted T cells, or PBMCs.

V lost 3 bases to trimming and J lost 6 bases; unmatched junction nucleotides: 4. CDR1 is KGHSH, CDR2 LQKENI, per germline. This CDR3 has 15 residues. Authors' methods: Amplification from reference gene primers served as the basis for estimated nucleated cell counts. The repertoire was sequenced with immunoSEQ multiplex PCR; TCRdb's copy has only in-frame clones and lacks some. V and J calls and clone size are as listed in that table; D and trimming were resolved from the DNA. Here the sample spans under 250,000 clones, approximately 91% being singletons. This clone came up once. This clonotype originated in a man in his fifties or sixties who had recovered from COVID-19. The rearrangement links TRBV18 to TRBJ2-1; 11 bases are shared with TRBD2. Input material: peripheral blood. CDR3 nucleotides: TGTGCCAGCTCACCGGGGACTAGCGGAGTCAATGAGCAGTTCTTC. Translation gives CASSPGTSGVNEQFF.